This TCR beta chain originates from a study of blood T cell repertoires in COVID-19. Only in-frame clones appear in the TCRdb table, and some are missing; sequencing was by immunoSEQ multiplex PCR. Of about 160,000 clones listed, about 90% were seen once; the top ten hold more than 4.5%. Germline CDR1 reads SNHLY; CDR2 reads FYNNEI. The CDR3 is made up of 12 amino acids. V dropped 8 bases and J dropped 8 bases, with 15 bases sitting between them. This TCR was sampled from a man aged 25-45 years with COVID-19, enrolled during active disease. The sample comprised peripheral blood. The J gene is TRBJ1-2, the V gene TRBV2, with D uncertain. The CDR3 nucleotides are TGTGCCAGCTCCTCCCGGGGTTTAGGCTACACCTTC. This gives the protein CASSSRGLGYTF.